The rows below give T cell receptor beta chains drawn from one sample of a study of human T cells and chemical hapten exposure. TCRdb redid the calling of the RACE reads with MiXCR, one entry per CDR3 protein. The table records some 89,000 distinct CDR3 sequences, roughly 10% of them present only once. Sequenced material: whole blood, taken in connection with sensitization to the hapten diphenylcyclopropenone (DPC). The receptor set was obtained from a woman aged 25 to 39 with alopecia areata. Some clones in this sample may be carry-over from other donors' samples. CDR3s include the opening cysteine and the closing phenylalanine or tryptophan. A D gene is named only where the DNA matches it firmly. Not every row has a clone size; where given, it reads once, few, many or a size class.

d_call clone_size j_call v_call cdr3_aa cdr3_nt
- many TRBJ2-3 TRBV29-1 CSVKGGGTDTQYF TGCAGCGTGAAGGGTGGGGGGACAGATACGCAGTATTTT
- - TRBJ1-2 TRBV29-1 CSVTDAYGYTF TGCAGCGTTACAGACGCCTATGGCTACACCTTC
- many TRBJ2-5 TRBV7-3 CASSLRRQETQYF TGTGCCAGCAGCTTAAGGCGGCAAGAGACCCAGTACTTC
TRBD1 - TRBJ1-1 TRBV12-3/TRBV12-4 CASSYGDSQAFF TGTGCCAGCAGTTATGGGGACAGCCAAGCTTTCTTT
- - TRBJ2-3 TRBV23-1 CASSGSPPPDTQYF TGCGCCAGCAGTGGGAGCCCCCCCCCAGATACGCAGTATTTT
- many TRBJ2-2 TRBV14 CASSQVNTGELFF TGTGCCAGCAGCCAGGTTAACACCGGGGAGCTGTTTTTT
- - TRBJ1-3 TRBV29-1 CSATTSSGNTIYF TGCAGCGCCACGACCTCCTCTGGAAACACCATATATTTT
- few TRBJ1-1 TRBV5-1 CASSFGLVRQTEAFF TGCGCCAGCAGCTTCGGGTTGGTTCGCCAGACTGAAGCTTTCTTT
TRBD1 many TRBJ1-6 TRBV6-6 CASSKDRGRGSPLHF TGTGCCAGCAGCAAGGACAGGGGGCGCGGTTCACCCCTCCACTTT
- many TRBJ2-1 TRBV28 CASSPSSYNEQFF TGTGCCAGCAGTCCTAGCTCCTACAATGAGCAGTTCTTC
- many TRBJ2-3 TRBV18 CASSPDSYSTDTQYF TGTGCCAGCTCACCCGACAGCTATAGCACAGATACGCAGTATTTT
- - TRBJ1-6 TRBV28 CASGGGLNSPLHF TGTGCCAGCGGCGGCGGATTAAATTCACCCCTCCACTTT
- - TRBJ1-2 TRBV28 CASSLPGRPLSGYTF TGTGCCAGCAGCCTACCGGGCAGGCCACTGAGCGGCTACACCTTC
- many TRBJ1-6 TRBV6-2/TRBV6-3 CASSQNSPLHF TGTGCCAGCAGCCAAAATTCACCCCTCCACTTT
- many TRBJ2-2 TRBV11-3 CASSFGTTAFSNTGELFF TGTGCCAGCAGCTTCGGGACGACTGCCTTCTCGAACACCGGGGAGCTGTTTTTT
TRBD1 few TRBJ1-2 TRBV24-1 CATSDRQGESFGYTF TGTGCCACCAGTGATAGACAGGGGGAGTCCTTTGGCTACACCTTC
- many TRBJ2-2 TRBV19 CASSIQGYDGELFF TGTGCCAGTAGTATCCAGGGGTACGACGGGGAGCTGTTTTTT
TRBD2 many TRBJ2-2 TRBV11-3 CASGTPGGRYTGELFF TGTGCCAGCGGCACCCCGGGGGGGAGGTACACCGGGGAGCTGTTTTTT
TRBD1 - TRBJ2-1 TRBV9 CASSVAGRGNHNEQFF TGTGCCAGCAGCGTAGCCGGCAGGGGGAATCACAATGAGCAGTTCTTC
TRBD1 few TRBJ1-2 TRBV12-3/TRBV12-4 CASSDAKGAHYGYTF TGTGCCAGCAGTGATGCTAAGGGGGCCCACTATGGCTACACCTTC
TRBD2 few TRBJ2-2 TRBV28 CASSLAGEKSGELFF TGTGCCAGCAGTCTAGCGGGAGAAAAGTCCGGGGAGCTGTTTTTT
- many TRBJ1-1 TRBV12-3/TRBV12-4 CASSLAGTGYEAFF TGTGCCAGCAGTTTAGCAGGGACGGGCTATGAAGCTTTCTTT
TRBD1 - TRBJ1-5 TRBV28 CASSPPQGVQPQHF TGTGCCAGCAGTCCTCCACAGGGGGTTCAGCCCCAGCATTTT
- many TRBJ2-5 TRBV20-1 CSARDFPGLVTQYF TGCAGTGCTAGAGATTTTCCTGGCTTAGTGACCCAGTACTTC
TRBD1 - TRBJ1-2 TRBV10-3 CAITGQGFYGYTF TGTGCCATCACCGGACAGGGATTCTATGGCTACACCTTC
- - TRBJ1-2 TRBV10-2 CASSQGTYGYTF TGCGCCAGCAGTCAGGGGACCTATGGCTACACCTTC
- - TRBJ2-2 TRBV4-3 CASSQDTIAGPPNTGELFF TGCGCCAGCAGCCAAGATACCATCGCGGGACCACCGAACACCGGGGAGCTGTTTTTT
TRBD2 many TRBJ2-1 TRBV4-2 CASSQGPGTSADEQFF TGTGCCAGCAGCCAAGGGCCCGGGACTAGTGCAGATGAGCAGTTCTTC
- - TRBJ2-2 TRBV6-2/TRBV6-3 CASSYSRVYTGELFF TGTGCCAGCAGTTACTCCAGGGTTTACACCGGGGAGCTGTTTTTT
- many TRBJ2-1 TRBV4-3 CASSQGQGDDNEQFF TGCGCCAGCAGCCAAGGGCAGGGCGACGACAATGAGCAGTTCTTC
- many TRBJ1-1 TRBV7-8 CASSLTGQRNTEAFF TGTGCCAGCAGCTTGACAGGTCAGAGGAACACTGAAGCTTTCTTT
- - TRBJ2-7 TRBV20-1 CSASLYYEQYF TGCAGTGCTAGTTTGTACTACGAGCAGTACTTC
- - TRBJ2-3 TRBV9 CASSSGSSTDTQYF TGTGCCAGCAGTTCCGGGTCGAGCACAGATACGCAGTATTTT
TRBD1 many TRBJ1-1 TRBV28 CASSVDRVTEAFF TGTGCCAGCAGTGTGGACAGGGTAACTGAAGCTTTCTTT
TRBD2 - TRBJ2-3 TRBV10-2 CASNKKREDTDTQYF TGCGCCAGCAACAAGAAGCGGGAGGACACAGATACGCAGTATTTT
TRBD1 many TRBJ2-1 TRBV7-9 CASSPPGQVYNEQFF TGTGCCAGCAGCCCCCCGGGACAGGTGTACAATGAGCAGTTCTTC
TRBD1 many TRBJ1-6 TRBV18 CASSRDRGMRSPLHF TGTGCCAGCTCACGCGACAGGGGGATGCGGTCACCCCTCCACTTT
- few TRBJ1-2 TRBV11-2 CASSLDQRSIYGYTF TGTGCCAGCAGCTTAGATCAGCGCAGCATCTATGGCTACACCTTC
- many TRBJ1-1 TRBV10-3 CAIQGMADTEAFF TGTGCCATCCAGGGGATGGCTGACACTGAAGCTTTCTTT
TRBD1 few TRBJ2-4 TRBV14 CASSPGDRGIQYF TGTGCCAGCAGCCCGGGCGACAGGGGCATTCAGTACTTC
- many TRBJ2-5 TRBV29-1 CSVGQGQETQYF TGCAGCGTTGGTCAGGGCCAGGAGACCCAGTACTTC